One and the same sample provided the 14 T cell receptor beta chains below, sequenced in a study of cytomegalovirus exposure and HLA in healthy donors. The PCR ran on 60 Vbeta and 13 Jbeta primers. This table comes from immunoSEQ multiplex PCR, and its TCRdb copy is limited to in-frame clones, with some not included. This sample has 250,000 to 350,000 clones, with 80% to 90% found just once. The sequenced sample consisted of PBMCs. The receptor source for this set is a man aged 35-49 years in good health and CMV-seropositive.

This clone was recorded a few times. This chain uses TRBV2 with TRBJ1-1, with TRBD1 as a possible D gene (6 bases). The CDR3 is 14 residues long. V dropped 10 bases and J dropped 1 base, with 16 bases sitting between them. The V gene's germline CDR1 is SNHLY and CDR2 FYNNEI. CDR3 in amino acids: CAIVETGQNTEAFF. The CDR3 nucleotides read TGTGCCATCGTAGAAACGGGACAGAACACTGAAGCTTTCTTT. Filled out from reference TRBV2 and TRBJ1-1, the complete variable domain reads EPEVTQTPSHQVTQMGQEVILRCVPISNHLYFYWYRQILGQKVEFLVSFYNNEISEKSEIFDDQFSVERPDGSNFTLKIRSTKLEDSAMYFCAIVETGQNTEAFFGQGTRLTVV.

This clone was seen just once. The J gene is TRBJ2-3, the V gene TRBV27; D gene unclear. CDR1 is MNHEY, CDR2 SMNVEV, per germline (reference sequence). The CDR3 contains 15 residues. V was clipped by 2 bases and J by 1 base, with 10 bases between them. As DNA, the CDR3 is TGTGCCAGCAGTTTAAACGGGTTAGGCACAGATACGCAGTATTTT. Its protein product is CASSLNGLGTDTQYF.

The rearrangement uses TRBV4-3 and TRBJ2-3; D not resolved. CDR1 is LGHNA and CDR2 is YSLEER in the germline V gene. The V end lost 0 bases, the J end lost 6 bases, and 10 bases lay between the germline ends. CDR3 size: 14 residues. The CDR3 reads CASSQERSLDTQYF. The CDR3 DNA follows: TGCGCCAGCAGCCAAGAGAGGTCGTTGGATACGCAGTATTTT.

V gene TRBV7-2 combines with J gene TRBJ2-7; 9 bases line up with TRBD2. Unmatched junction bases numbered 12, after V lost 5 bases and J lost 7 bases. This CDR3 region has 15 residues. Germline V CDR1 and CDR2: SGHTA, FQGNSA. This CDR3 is CASSETPGLAWEQYF. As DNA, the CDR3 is TGTGCCAGCAGCGAAACGCCGGGACTAGCTTGGGAGCAGTACTTC.

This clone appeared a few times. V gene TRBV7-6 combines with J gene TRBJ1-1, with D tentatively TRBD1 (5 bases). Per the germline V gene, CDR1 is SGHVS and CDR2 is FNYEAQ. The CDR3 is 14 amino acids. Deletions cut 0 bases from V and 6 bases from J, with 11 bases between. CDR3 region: CASSLAYRKAEAFF. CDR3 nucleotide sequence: TGTGCCAGCAGCTTAGCGTACAGGAAAGCTGAAGCTTTCTTT.

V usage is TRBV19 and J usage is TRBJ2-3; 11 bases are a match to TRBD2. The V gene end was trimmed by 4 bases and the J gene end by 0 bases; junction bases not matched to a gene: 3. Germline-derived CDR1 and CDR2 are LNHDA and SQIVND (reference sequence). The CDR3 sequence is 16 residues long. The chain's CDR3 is CASSRGLAASTDTQYF. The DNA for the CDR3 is TGTGCCAGTAGTAGGGGACTAGCGGCTAGCACAGATACGCAGTATTTT.

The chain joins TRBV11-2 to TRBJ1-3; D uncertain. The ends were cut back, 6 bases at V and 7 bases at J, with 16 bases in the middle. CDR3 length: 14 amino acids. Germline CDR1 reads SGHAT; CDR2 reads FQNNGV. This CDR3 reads CASSYARGGNTIYF. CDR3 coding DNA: TGTGCCAGCAGTTACGCACGGGGAGGGAACACCATATATTTT.

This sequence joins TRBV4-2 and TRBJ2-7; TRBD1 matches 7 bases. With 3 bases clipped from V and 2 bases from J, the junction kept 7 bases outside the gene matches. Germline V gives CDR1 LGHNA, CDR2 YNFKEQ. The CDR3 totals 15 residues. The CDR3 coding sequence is TGTGCCAGCAGCCAGGGATCCGGGACAGCCTACGAGCAGTACTTC. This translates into CASSQGSGTAYEQYF.

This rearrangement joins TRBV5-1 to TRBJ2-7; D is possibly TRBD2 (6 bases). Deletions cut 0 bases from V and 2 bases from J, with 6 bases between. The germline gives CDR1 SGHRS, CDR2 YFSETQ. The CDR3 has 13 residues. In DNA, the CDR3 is TGCGCCAGCAGCTTGGGGACTACCTACGAGCAGTACTTC. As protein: CASSLGTTYEQYF.

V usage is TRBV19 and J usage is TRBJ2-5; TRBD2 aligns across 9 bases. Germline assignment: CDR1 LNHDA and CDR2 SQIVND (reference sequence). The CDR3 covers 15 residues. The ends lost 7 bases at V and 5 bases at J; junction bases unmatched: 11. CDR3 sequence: CASKALAGVGETQYF. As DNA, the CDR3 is TGTGCCAGTAAAGCCTTAGCGGGAGTAGGTGAGACCCAGTACTTC.

CDR3 nucleotide sequence: TGTGCCAGTAGTATCGCGGAAGAGACCCAGTACTTC. It is translated as CASSIAEETQYF. This chain links TRBV19 with TRBJ2-5; D gene ambiguous. Germline loops: CDR1 LNHDA, CDR2 SQIVND (reference sequence). The CDR3 extends over 12 amino acids. V gave up 3 bases and J gave up 3 bases, with 5 bases separating them.

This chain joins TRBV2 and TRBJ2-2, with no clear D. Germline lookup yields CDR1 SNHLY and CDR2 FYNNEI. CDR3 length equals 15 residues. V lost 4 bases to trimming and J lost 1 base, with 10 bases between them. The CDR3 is CASSGRLENTGELFF. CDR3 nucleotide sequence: TGTGCCAGCAGTGGTCGGCTAGAGAACACCGGGGAGCTGTTTTTT.

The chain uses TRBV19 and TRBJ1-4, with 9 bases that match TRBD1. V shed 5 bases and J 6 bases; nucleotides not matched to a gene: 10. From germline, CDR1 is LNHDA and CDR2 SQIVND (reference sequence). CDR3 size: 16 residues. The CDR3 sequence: CASSPWNRGQHEKLFF. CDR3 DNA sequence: TGTGCCAGTAGTCCATGGAACAGGGGGCAGCATGAAAAACTGTTTTTT.

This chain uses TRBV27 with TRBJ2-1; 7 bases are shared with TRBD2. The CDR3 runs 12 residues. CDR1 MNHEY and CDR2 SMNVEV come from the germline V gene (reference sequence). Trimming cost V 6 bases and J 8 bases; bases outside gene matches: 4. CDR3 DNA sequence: TGTGCCAGCAGGGATCTAGCGGATGAGCAGTTCTTC. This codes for CASRDLADEQFF.